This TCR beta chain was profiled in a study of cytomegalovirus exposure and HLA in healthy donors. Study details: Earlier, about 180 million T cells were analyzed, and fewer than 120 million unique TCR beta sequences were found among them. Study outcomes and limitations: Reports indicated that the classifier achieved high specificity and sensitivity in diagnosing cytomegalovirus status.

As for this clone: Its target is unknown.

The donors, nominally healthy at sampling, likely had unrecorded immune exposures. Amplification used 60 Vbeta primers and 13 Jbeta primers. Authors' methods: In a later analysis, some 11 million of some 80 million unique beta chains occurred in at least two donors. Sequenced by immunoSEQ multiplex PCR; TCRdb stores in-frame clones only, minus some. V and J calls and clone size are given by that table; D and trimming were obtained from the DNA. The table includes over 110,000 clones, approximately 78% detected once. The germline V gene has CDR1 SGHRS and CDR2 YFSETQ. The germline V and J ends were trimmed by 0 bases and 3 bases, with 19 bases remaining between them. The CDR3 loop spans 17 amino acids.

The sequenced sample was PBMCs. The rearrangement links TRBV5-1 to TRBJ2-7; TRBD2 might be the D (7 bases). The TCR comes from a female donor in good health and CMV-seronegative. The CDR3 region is CASSLGGGAFGGYEQYF. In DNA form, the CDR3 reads TGCGCCAGCAGCTTGGGAGGGGGGGCCTTTGGCGGCTACGAGCAGTACTTC.